This entry is about one TCR beta chain. TCRdb passed the RT-PCR reads through MiXCR, listing each CDR3 protein once. The sample contains 150,000 to 200,000 distinct CDR3 sequences, around 12% of which appear only once. This sample is part of a study of response to subunit inactivated influenza vaccine. The sample also formed part of further work on T cells expressing NK-cell markers. That source adds: As the method of synthesis, 5'RACE template switching with UMIs yielded TCR beta cDNA.

This sample comprised CD8+ T cells sorted from PBMCs, obtained about 12 days after vaccination. The TCR originated in a man between 45 and 60 years old who received an inactivated influenza vaccine.

This CDR3 reads CATNNRGLSYEQYF. The CDR3 bases are TGTGCCACCAACAACCGGGGACTTTCATACGAGCAGTACTTC. The chain combines TRBV15 with TRBJ2-7; maybe TRBD2 (6 bases). The germline V and J ends were trimmed by 7 bases and 4 bases, with 17 bases remaining between them. This CDR3 is built from 14 residues. Per germline, CDR1 LNHNV and CDR2 YYDKDF (reference sequence).